This T cell receptor (beta chain) emerged from a study of T cells in Graves' hyperthyroidism and ophthalmopathy. Across the study: Peripheral blood was taken when the disease was first diagnosed, before any treatment began. Study-level points and caveats: Clonotypes that were expanded in thyroid above 0.001 mostly appeared in blood too.

This clonotype occurred many times. The antigen is undetermined. Using RNA transcripts as the source, TCR beta CDR3 regions were amplified. HTBI primers were used for first-round RT-PCR of the TCR CDR3. MiXCR, run by TCRdb on the multiplex PCR reads, gives a single entry per CDR3 protein. The sample carries 650,000 to 750,000 distinct CDR3 sequences, around 15% recorded once. Deletions cut 3 bases from V and 7 bases from J, with 12 bases between. The CDR3 sequence is 12 residues long. The germline V gene has CDR1 GTSNPN and CDR2 SVGIG (reference sequence). A lack of ophthalmopathy progression within 18 months defined stable Graves' hyperthyroidism.

Input material: blood. The chain is built from TRBV30 and TRBJ1-1; D is uncertain. The sequence came from a woman aged 18-29 years with Graves' hyperthyroidism. CDR3 residues: CAWSLQWGEAFF. The DNA of the CDR3 is TGTGCCTGGAGCTTACAATGGGGTGAAGCTTTCTTT. Based on the CDR3 plus reference TRBV30 and TRBJ1-1, the full variable domain is SQTIHQWPATLVQPVGSPLSLECTVEGTSNPNLYWYRQAAGRGLQLLFYSVGIGQISSEVPQNLSASRPQDRQFILSSKKLLLSDSGFYLCAWSLQWGEAFFGQGTRLTVV.